The clone carrying this T cell receptor (beta chain) was detected a few times. Its target is unknown. This sample is part of a study of cytomegalovirus exposure and HLA in healthy donors. Overall study findings and caveats: In vitro data verified a few CMV-associated chains as specific for CMV antigens.

The CDR3 contains 13 residues. V lost 9 bases and J lost 7, with 18 bases in between. Germline CDR1 is SNHLY and CDR2 is FYNNEI. Amplification used 60 Vbeta primers and 13 Jbeta primers. Using immunoSEQ multiplex PCR, the repertoire was profiled, and TCRdb retains in-frame clones only, with some absent. The table has about 140,000 clones, 70% to 80% seen once; the top ten hold roughly 2%. The gene calls are TRBV2 and TRBJ1-1, with D possibly matching TRBD1 (5 bases). The sample comprised PBMCs. This receptor was obtained from a man aged 25 to 40 in good health and CMV-seronegative. This chain's CDR3 is CARNQGGWDEAFF. The CDR3 region has the DNA TGTGCCAGAAACCAGGGAGGTTGGGATGAAGCTTTCTTT.